This T cell receptor beta chain is drawn from a study of T-cell memory formation after mild COVID-19. The J segment lost 6 bases and the V segment lost 0 bases, leaving 5 bases of the junction unmatched. Germline V lookup: CDR1 SGHRS, CDR2 YFSETQ. The CDR3 is made up of 14 amino acids. TCRdb reanalysed the 5' RACE reads using MiXCR and keeps one entry per CDR3 protein. The data contain 220,000 or so distinct CDR3 sequences, 9.5% to 10% of them singletons. This chain uses TRBV5-1 with TRBJ2-5, with TRBD2 matching over 7 bases. The sample consisted of PBMCs or a T cell subset sorted from them (not recorded which). The clonotype was recovered from a man aged 18 to 35 who had mild COVID-19 (a few samples of this study predate the infection). Cell type and time point are not known. The CDR3 loop reads CASSLVAGEKTQYF. DNA for the CDR3: TGCGCCAGCAGCTTGGTCGCGGGGGAAAAGACCCAGTACTTC.